This T cell receptor (beta chain) came from a study of blood T cell repertoires in COVID-19. Whole-study context: Some COVID-19 samples were acute and others convalescent; all came from the United States, Italy and Spain. Sample material is recorded as cDNA or gDNA derived from T cells, B-cell-depleted T cells, or PBMCs.

The authors' processing: For nucleated cells, counts were estimated from reference gene primer amplification. Assay used: immunoSEQ multiplex PCR; TCRdb lists only in-frame clones, some missing. The V and J calls and clone size were taken over from that table, and D and trimming were inferred from the DNA. This table has over 250,000 clones, over 65% appearing once. This CDR3 is 13 amino acids long. V was shortened by 3 bases and J by 6 bases, with 11 bases between the two germline ends. CDR1 and CDR2 (germline): LGHDT, YNNKEL (reference sequence). The TCR originated in a woman older than 75 with acute or convalescent COVID-19. The chain employs TRBV3-1 (or the pseudogene TRBV3-2) and TRBJ1-1; TRBD1 is a possible D gene (6 bases). Sequenced input: peripheral blood. The DNA of the CDR3 is TGTGCCAGCAGCCAGGGGGCGATCGCTGAAGCTTTCTTT. Encoded protein: CASSQGAIAEAFF.